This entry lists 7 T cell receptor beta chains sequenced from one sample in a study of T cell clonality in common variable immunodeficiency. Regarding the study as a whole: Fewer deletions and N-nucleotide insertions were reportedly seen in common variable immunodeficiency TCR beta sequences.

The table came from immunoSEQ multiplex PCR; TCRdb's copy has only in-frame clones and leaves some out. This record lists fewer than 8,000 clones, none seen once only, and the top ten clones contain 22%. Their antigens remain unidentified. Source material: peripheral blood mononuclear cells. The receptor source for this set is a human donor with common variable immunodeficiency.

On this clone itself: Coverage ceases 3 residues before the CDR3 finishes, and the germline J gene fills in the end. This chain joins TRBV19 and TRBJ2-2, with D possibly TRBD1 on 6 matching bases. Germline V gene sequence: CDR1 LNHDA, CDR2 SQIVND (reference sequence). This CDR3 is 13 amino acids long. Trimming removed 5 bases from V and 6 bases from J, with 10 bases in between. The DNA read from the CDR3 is TGTGCCAGTAGTCCCCGGACAGCCGGGGAG. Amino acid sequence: CASSPRTAGE. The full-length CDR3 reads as CASSPRTAGELFF.

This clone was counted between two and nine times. The CDR3 DNA, read in part, is TGTGCCAGCTCACCATCAGAGGGCTATGGC. Translation: CASSPSEGYG. The whole CDR3 sequence reads CASSPSEGYGYTF. V is TRBV18 and J is TRBJ1-2; no clear D. Read sequence stops 3 residues before the CDR3 end, and the germline J gene provides the missing end. Germline V gene data show CDR1 as KGHSH and CDR2 as LQKENI. The V end was cut by 2 bases, the J end by 4 bases, with 8 bases between. CDR3 size: 13 residues.

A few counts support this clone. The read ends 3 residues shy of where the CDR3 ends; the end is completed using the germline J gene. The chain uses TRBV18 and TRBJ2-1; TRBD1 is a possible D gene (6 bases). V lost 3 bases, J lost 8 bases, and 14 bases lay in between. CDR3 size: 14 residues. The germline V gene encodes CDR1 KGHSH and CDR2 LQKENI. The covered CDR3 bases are TGTGCCAGCTCACCGGGGGCTCTTCGGGATGAG. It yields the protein CASSPGALRDE. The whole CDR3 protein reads CASSPGALRDEQFF.

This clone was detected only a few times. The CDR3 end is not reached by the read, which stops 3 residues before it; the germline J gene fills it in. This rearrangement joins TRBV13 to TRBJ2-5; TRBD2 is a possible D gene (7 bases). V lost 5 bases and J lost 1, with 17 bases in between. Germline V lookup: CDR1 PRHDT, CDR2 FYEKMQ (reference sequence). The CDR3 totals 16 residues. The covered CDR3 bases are TGTGCCAGCAGCCCCCGAGGGGGAGGGTCCCAAGAGACC. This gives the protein CASSPRGGGSQET. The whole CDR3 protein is CASSPRGGGSQETQYF.

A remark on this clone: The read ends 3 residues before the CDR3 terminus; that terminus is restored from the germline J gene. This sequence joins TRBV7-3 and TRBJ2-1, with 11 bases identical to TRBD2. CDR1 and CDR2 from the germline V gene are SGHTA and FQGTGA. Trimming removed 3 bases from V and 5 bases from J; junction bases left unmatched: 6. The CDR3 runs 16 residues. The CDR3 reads CASSFPVGLADNEQFF. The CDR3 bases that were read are TGTGCCAGCAGCTTTCCCGTGGGACTAGCGGACAATGAG. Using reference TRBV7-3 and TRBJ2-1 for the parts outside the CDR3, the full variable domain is GAGVSQTPSNKVTEKGKYVELRCDPISGHTALYWYRQSLGQGPEFLIYFQGTGAADDSGLPNDRFFAVRPEGSVSTLKIQRTERGDSAVYLCASSFPVGLADNEQFFGPGTRLTVL.

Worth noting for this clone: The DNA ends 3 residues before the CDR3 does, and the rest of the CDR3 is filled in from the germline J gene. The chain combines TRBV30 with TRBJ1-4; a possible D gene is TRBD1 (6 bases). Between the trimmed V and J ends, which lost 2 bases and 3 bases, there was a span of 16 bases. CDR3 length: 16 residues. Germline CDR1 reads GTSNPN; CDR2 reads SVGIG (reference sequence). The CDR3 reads CAWSPPYRAANEKLFF. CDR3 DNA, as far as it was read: TGTGCCTGGAGTCCTCCTTACAGGGCGGCTAATGAAAAA.

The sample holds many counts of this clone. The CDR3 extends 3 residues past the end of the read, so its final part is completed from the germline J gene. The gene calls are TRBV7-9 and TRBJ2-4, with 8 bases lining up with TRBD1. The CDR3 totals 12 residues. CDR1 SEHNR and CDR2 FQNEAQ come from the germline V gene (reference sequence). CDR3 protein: CASSLQGAVQYF. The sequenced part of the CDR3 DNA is TGTGCCAGCAGCTTACAGGGGGCGGTT.